These 29 T cell receptor beta chains share one sample of origin, sequenced in a study of blood T cell repertoires in COVID-19. Some clones are missing from TCRdb's copy, which holds only in-frame ones; the method was immunoSEQ multiplex PCR. Of about 200,000 clones in the sample, 86% were seen once. What was sequenced was PBMCs or T cells enriched from blood (not recorded which). Receptor source: a woman aged 25 to 45 who had been exposed to COVID-19.

V gene TRBV6-5 combines with J gene TRBJ1-1; 7 bases line up with TRBD1. CDR3 length: 14 amino acids. Germline CDR1 is MNHEY and CDR2 is SVGAGI. The V and J ends lost 5 bases and 5 bases, in that order; junction bases with no gene match: 8. Written as DNA, the CDR3 is TGTGCCAGCAGTCTAACCTCAGGGGGGACTGAAGCTTTCTTT. It specifies CASSLTSGGTEAFF.

This chain links TRBV19 with TRBJ1-3, with 9 bases aligning to TRBD1. The CDR3 spans 16 residues. V lost 2 bases, J lost 2 bases, and 4 bases stayed unmatched. The germline V gene has CDR1 LNHDA and CDR2 SQIVND (reference sequence). In nucleotides, the CDR3 is TGTGCCAGTAGTATAACAGGGGGCTGGACTGGAAACACCATATATTTT. Amino acid sequence: CASSITGGWTGNTIYF.

The chain couples TRBV29-1 to TRBJ2-3, with 9 positions matching TRBD2. Germline V gives CDR1 SQVTM, CDR2 ANQGSEA. V dropped 1 base and J dropped 6; count of bases not matched to a gene: 8. CDR3 length equals 15 residues. The chain's CDR3 is CSVEGAGGPLDTQYF. The CDR3 region has the DNA TGCAGCGTTGAAGGGGCGGGGGGGCCGCTCGATACGCAGTATTTT.

The gene calls are TRBV5-4 and TRBJ2-1; 8 positions match TRBD2. Trimming at V came to 3 bases and at J to 4 bases, leaving 9 bases not matched to a gene. Germline V gene lookup returns CDR1 SGHNT and CDR2 YYREEE (reference sequence). The CDR3 runs to 16 residues. In DNA, the CDR3 is TGTGCCAGCAGCTCCCGCGGGAGCGGGGGATACAATGAGCAGTTCTTC. Its protein product is CASSSRGSGGYNEQFF. The whole variable domain, remainder taken from reference TRBV5-4 and TRBJ2-1, is ETGVTQSPTHLIKTRGQQVTLRCSSQSGHNTVSWYQQALGQGPQFIFQYYREEENGRGNFPPRFSGLQFPNYSSELNVNALELDDSALYLCASSSRGSGGYNEQFFGPGTRLTVL.

The rearrangement links TRBV6-5 to TRBJ1-1; 7 bases fit TRBD1. The J segment lost 0 bases and the V segment lost 2 bases, leaving 0 bases of the junction unmatched. This CDR3 region has 14 residues. From germline, CDR1 is MNHEY and CDR2 SVGAGI. This CDR3 reads CASSYGTVNTEAFF. The CDR3 DNA reads as TGTGCCAGCAGTTACGGGACAGTGAACACTGAAGCTTTCTTT.

V and J are TRBV7-9 and TRBJ1-2; D not resolved. Germline V gene lookup returns CDR1 SEHNR and CDR2 FQNEAQ (reference sequence). Trimming shortened V by 2 bases and J by 0 bases, and 4 bases separated the two germline ends. The CDR3 covers 13 residues. The CDR3 loop reads CASSLSTNYGYTF. The CDR3 DNA reads as TGTGCCAGCAGCTTATCTACTAACTATGGCTACACCTTC.

This clone was detected only a few times. The chain joins TRBV29-1 to TRBJ1-1; the D gene is possibly TRBD1 (5 bases). The CDR3 runs 13 residues. CDR1 is SQVTM, CDR2 ANQGSEA, per germline. Trimming cost V 7 bases and J 4 bases, with 16 bases left between them. CDR3 protein: CSGREAGVTEAFF. CDR3 in DNA: TGCAGCGGGAGGGAGGCGGGGGTCACTGAAGCTTTCTTT. The variable domain in full, completed from reference TRBV29-1 and TRBJ1-1, reads SAVISQKPSRDICQRGTSLTIQCQVDSQVTMMFWYRQQPGQSLTLIATANQGSEATYESGFVIDKFPISRPNLTFSTLTVSNMSPEDSSIYLCSGREAGVTEAFFGQGTRLTVV.

This clone was recorded once. This rearrangement joins TRBV5-1 to TRBJ2-7; TRBD2 might be the D (6 bases). V was trimmed by 0 bases and J by 6 bases, leaving 13 bases between them. Germline V gene lookup returns CDR1 SGHRS and CDR2 YFSETQ. The CDR3 contains 14 residues. The CDR3 DNA is TGCGCCAGCAGCTTGGGACTAGGGTTAATCGAGCAGTACTTC. It specifies CASSLGLGLIEQYF.

The chain joins TRBV12-5 to TRBJ1-2; no firm D call. The CDR3 covers 13 residues. The germline V and J ends were trimmed by 0 bases and 8 bases, with 10 bases remaining between them. The V gene's germline CDR1 is LGHNT and CDR2 FRNRAP. The CDR3 sequence: CASGLVEGEGYTF. CDR3 DNA: TGTGCTAGTGGTTTGGTAGAGGGTGAAGGCTACACCTTC.

V and J are TRBV7-2 and TRBJ1-4; 9 bases line up with TRBD1. The trim removed 5 bases at V and 8 bases at J, leaving 9 bases unmatched. CDR3 length: 15 residues. Germline CDR1 is SGHTA and CDR2 is FQGNSA. The CDR3: CASSPGTGRNEKLFF. The DNA of the CDR3 is TGTGCCAGCAGCCCCGGGACAGGGAGGAACGAAAAACTGTTTTTT. The full variable domain, in which reference TRBV7-2 and TRBJ1-4 provide the parts outside the CDR3, is GAGVSQSPSNKVTEKGKDVELRCDPISGHTALYWYRQSLGQGLEFLIYFQGNSAPDKSGLPSDRFSAERTGGSVSTLTIQRTQQEDSAVYLCASSPGTGRNEKLFFGSGTQLSVL.

The rearrangement joins TRBV9 to TRBJ1-4; 9 bases are a match to TRBD1. Germline V gene data show CDR1 as SGDLS and CDR2 as YYNGEE. This CDR3 contains 14 residues. Trimming at V came to 4 bases and at J to 5 bases, leaving 3 bases not matched to a gene. The CDR3 spells CASSLQGANEKLFF. In DNA, the CDR3 is TGTGCCAGCAGCCTACAGGGGGCGAATGAAAAACTGTTTTTT.

In its sample, this clone was seen many times. V and J are TRBV13 and TRBJ1-2; 8 bases line up with TRBD1. Unmatched junction bases numbered 1, after V lost 0 bases and J lost 1 base. CDR3 length equals 15 residues. Germline V gives CDR1 PRHDT, CDR2 FYEKMQ (reference sequence). CDR3 DNA sequence: TGTGCCAGCAGCTTAGGGGACAGGGATAACTATGGCTACACCTTC. Its protein is CASSLGDRDNYGYTF.

This rearrangement joins TRBV5-1 to TRBJ1-1; 8 bases agree with TRBD1. The CDR3 is made up of 17 amino acids. V trimming: 4 bases; J trimming: 3 bases; junction bases outside the gene matches: 14. The germline V gene encodes CDR1 SGHRS and CDR2 YFSETQ. The CDR3 DNA follows: TGCGCCAGCAGCGATCGCGGTCAGGGGGCACGGGACACTGAAGCTTTCTTT. It yields the protein CASSDRGQGARDTEAFF.

The chain recombines TRBV29-1 with TRBJ2-5, with D perhaps TRBD1 (6 bases). The V gene lost 3 bases and the J gene lost 1 base, with 15 bases spanning the gap. Germline-derived CDR1 and CDR2 are SQVTM and ANQGSEA. This CDR3 has 15 residues. CDR3 bases: TGCAGCGTTGATGTGTCAGGGGCCCCCCAAGAGACCCAGTACTTC. Residues: CSVDVSGAPQETQYF.

The V and J genes are TRBV12-5 and TRBJ1-5, with 7 bases matching TRBD1. V shed 6 bases, J shed 5 bases, and the junction held 19 bases outside the gene matches. CDR1 is LGHNT and CDR2 is FRNRAP in the germline V gene. The CDR3 extends over 18 amino acids. CDR3 sequence (DNA): TGTGCTAGTGGCCGAGTCGACAGGGCACAGCTCCCCCATCAGCCCCAGCATTTT. This translates into CASGRVDRAQLPHQPQHF.

The genes are TRBV6-6 and TRBJ1-1, with D uncertain. This CDR3 has 14 residues. The V gene's germline CDR1 is MNHNY and CDR2 SVGAGI (reference sequence). Trimming removed 3 bases at V and 10 bases at J, with 18 bases between. The CDR3 sequence is CASSYSGRGSGAFF. CDR3 in DNA: TGTGCCAGCAGTTATTCAGGCCGCGGGTCTGGAGCTTTCTTT.

This rearrangement joins TRBV6-1 to TRBJ2-5, with 7 bases that match TRBD1. This CDR3 comprises 17 residues. The V segment lost 3 bases and the J segment 2 bases; nucleotides outside the gene matches: 12. Germline values: CDR1 MNHNS, CDR2 SASEGT. This chain's CDR3 is CASSDRAGTAQQETQYF. CDR3 sequence (DNA): TGTGCCAGCAGTGATCGAGCAGGGACAGCTCAACAAGAGACCCAGTACTTC.

The rearrangement links TRBV11-3 to TRBJ2-3; 10 bases fit TRBD2. CDR3 size: 15 residues. The ends lost 2 bases at V and 10 bases at J; junction bases unmatched: 9. Germline V lookup: CDR1 SGHNT, CDR2 YENEEA. This CDR3 reads CASSLRAGGSAAQYF. Written as DNA, the CDR3 is TGTGCCAGCAGCTTACGAGCGGGGGGGTCCGCTGCGCAGTATTTT.

The chain couples TRBV6-1 to TRBJ1-1, with 7 bases identical to TRBD1. After removal of 4 bases from V and 0 bases from J, the junction contained 17 bases not matched to a gene. CDR3 length: 19 amino acids. In germline, CDR1 is MNHNS, CDR2 SASEGT. The CDR3 coding sequence is TGTGCCAGCAGTGCCGACAGGGCGAATTCAAGACTTATGAACACTGAAGCTTTCTTT. This encodes CASSADRANSRLMNTEAFF.

The V gene is TRBV5-1, the J gene TRBJ2-2, with 9 bases identical to TRBD1. There are 16 residues in the CDR3. Per the germline V gene, CDR1 is SGHRS and CDR2 is YFSETQ. The V segment lost 1 base and the J segment 4 bases; nucleotides outside the gene matches: 5. The CDR3 protein is CASSLRTGAFTGELFF. CDR3 coding DNA: TGCGCCAGCAGCTTGAGGACAGGGGCCTTCACCGGGGAGCTGTTTTTT.

The chain uses TRBV24-1 and TRBJ1-5, with TRBD1 identical over 7 bases. CDR3 length: 16 residues. J was trimmed by 4 bases and V by 7 bases; bases with no gene match: 12. The germline V gene encodes CDR1 KGHDR and CDR2 SFDVKD. The CDR3 bases are TGTGCCACCAGCGAAAGGGGGCAGGTTGGTAATCAGCCCCAGCATTTT. It codes for CATSERGQVGNQPQHF.

The chain links TRBV7-8 to TRBJ1-3, with D possibly being TRBD1 (6 bases). V was shortened by 8 bases and J by 4 bases, with 15 bases between the two germline ends. Germline V gives CDR1 SGHVS, CDR2 FQNEAQ. CDR3 length equals 14 residues. CDR3: CASRPAGAGNTIYF. Here the CDR3 DNA reads TGTGCCAGCCGCCCCGCGGGGGCGGGAAACACCATATATTTT. The full variable domain, with the rest looked up from reference TRBV7-8 and TRBJ1-3, is GAGVSQSPRYKVAKRGQDVALRCDPISGHVSLFWYQQALGQGPEFLTYFQNEAQLDKSGLPSDRFFAERPEGSVSTLKIQRTQQEDSAVYLCASRPAGAGNTIYFGEGSWLTVV.

Points on this clone: An end of the junction does not agree with germline; a read error may underlie this. J is TRBJ2-3 and V is TRBV4-2; 11 bases map to TRBD2. The V gene's germline CDR1 is LGHNA and CDR2 YNFKEQ. CDR3 length equals 13 residues. In nucleotides, the CDR3 is TGTGCCAGCAGCCAAGAGACTAGCGGGGCATCACATTTT. This encodes CASSQETSGASHF.

The chain couples TRBV5-1 to TRBJ1-4, with D unclear. Deletions cut 4 bases from V and 5 bases from J, with 15 bases between. CDR1 is SGHRS, CDR2 YFSETQ, per germline. The CDR3 totals 15 residues. The CDR3 is CASSGSFGGNEKLFF. In DNA form, the CDR3 reads TGCGCCAGCAGCGGTAGTTTTGGAGGAAATGAAAAACTGTTTTTT.

The chain couples TRBV27 to TRBJ1-5; 7 bases match TRBD1. Per the germline V gene, CDR1 is MNHEY and CDR2 is SMNVEV (reference sequence). Trimming at V came to 3 bases and at J to 4 bases, leaving 3 bases not matched to a gene. This CDR3 region has 14 residues. CDR3 sequence (DNA): TGTGCCAGCAGTTTCACAGGGGCTAATCAGCCCCAGCATTTT. Amino acid sequence: CASSFTGANQPQHF.

J is TRBJ1-6 and V is TRBV19; TRBD1 is a possible D gene (5 bases). V lost 3 bases and J lost 5, with 8 bases in between. Germline V gives CDR1 LNHDA, CDR2 SQIVND (reference sequence). The CDR3 contains 14 residues. In DNA, the CDR3 is TGTGCCAGTAGTATTGCAGGGAATAATTCACCCCTCCACTTT. It encodes CASSIAGNNSPLHF.

V usage is TRBV28 and J usage is TRBJ1-1; D is uncertain. Germline CDR1 MDHEN, CDR2 SYDVKM. The V gene lost 1 base and the J gene lost 2 bases, with 5 bases spanning the gap. The CDR3 length is 13 residues. The CDR3 DNA sequence: TGTGCCAGCAGTTTATTTCCAAACACTGAAGCTTTCTTT. It yields the protein CASSLFPNTEAFF. Supplemented by reference TRBV28 and TRBJ1-1, the full variable domain reads DVKVTQSSRYLVKRTGEKVFLECVQDMDHENMFWYRQDPGLGLRLIYFSYDVKMKEKGDIPEGYSVSREKKERFSLILESASTNQTSMYLCASSLFPNTEAFFGQGTRLTVV.

This chain links TRBV19 with TRBJ2-3; D uncertain. The germline V and J ends were trimmed by 3 bases and 4 bases, with 5 bases remaining between them. CDR3 length: 12 amino acids. Germline lookup yields CDR1 LNHDA and CDR2 SQIVND (reference sequence). The CDR3 nucleotides read TGTGCCAGTAGTATGAGCCCAGATACGCAGTATTTT. Its protein is CASSMSPDTQYF.

This clone was counted once. This chain connects TRBV9 to TRBJ2-1; a possible D gene is TRBD1 (5 bases). CDR3 length equals 15 residues. The V gene lost 3 bases and the J gene lost 7 bases, with 17 bases spanning the gap. Per germline, CDR1 SGDLS and CDR2 YYNGEE. The CDR3: CASSDDRAFGNEQFF. CDR3 nucleotides: TGTGCCAGCAGCGACGACAGAGCCTTCGGGAATGAGCAGTTCTTC.